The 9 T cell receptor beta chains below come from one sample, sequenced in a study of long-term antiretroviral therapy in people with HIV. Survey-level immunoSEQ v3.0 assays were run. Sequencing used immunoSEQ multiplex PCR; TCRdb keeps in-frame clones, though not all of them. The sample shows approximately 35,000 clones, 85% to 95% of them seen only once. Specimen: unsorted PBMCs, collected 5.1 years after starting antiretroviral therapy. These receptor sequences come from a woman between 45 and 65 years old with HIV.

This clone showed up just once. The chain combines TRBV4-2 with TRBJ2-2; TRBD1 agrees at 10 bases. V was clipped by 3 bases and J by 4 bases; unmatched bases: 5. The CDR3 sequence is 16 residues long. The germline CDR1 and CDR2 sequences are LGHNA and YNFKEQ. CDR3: CASSQGTGASTGELFF. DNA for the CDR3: TGTGCCAGCAGCCAGGGGACAGGGGCTAGCACCGGGGAGCTGTTTTTT.

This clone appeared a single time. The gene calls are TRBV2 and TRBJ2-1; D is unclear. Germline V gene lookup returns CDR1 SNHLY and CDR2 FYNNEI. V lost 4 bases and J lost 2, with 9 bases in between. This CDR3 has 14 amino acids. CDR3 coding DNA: TGTGCCAGCAGTGGTGAATTGGCCTACAATGAGCAGTTCTTC. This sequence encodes CASSGELAYNEQFF.

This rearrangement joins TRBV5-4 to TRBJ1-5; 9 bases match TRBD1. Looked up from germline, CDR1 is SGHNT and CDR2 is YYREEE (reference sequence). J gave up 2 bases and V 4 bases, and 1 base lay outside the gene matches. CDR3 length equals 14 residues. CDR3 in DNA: TGTGCCAGCAGCCGGGACAGGGGCAATCAGCCCCAGCATTTT. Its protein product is CASSRDRGNQPQHF.

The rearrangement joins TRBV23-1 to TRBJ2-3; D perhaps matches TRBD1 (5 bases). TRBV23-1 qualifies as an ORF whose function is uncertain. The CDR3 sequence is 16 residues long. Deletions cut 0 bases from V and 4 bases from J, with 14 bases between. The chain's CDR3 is CASSQSLAGFPDTQYF. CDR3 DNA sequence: TGCGCCAGCAGTCAATCGTTGGCAGGGTTCCCAGATACGCAGTATTTT.

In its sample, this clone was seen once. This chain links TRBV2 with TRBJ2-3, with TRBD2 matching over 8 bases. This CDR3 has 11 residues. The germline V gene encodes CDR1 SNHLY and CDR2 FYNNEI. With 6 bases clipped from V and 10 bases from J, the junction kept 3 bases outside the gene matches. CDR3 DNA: TGTGCCAGCAGGGAACTAGCGGCGCAGTATTTT. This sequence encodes CASRELAAQYF.

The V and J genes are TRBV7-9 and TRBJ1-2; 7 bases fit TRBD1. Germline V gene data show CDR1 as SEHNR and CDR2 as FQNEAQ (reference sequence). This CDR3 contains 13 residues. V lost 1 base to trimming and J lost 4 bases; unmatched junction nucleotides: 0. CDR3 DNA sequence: TGTGCCAGCAGCTTAGGACAGGGCTATGGCTACACCTTC. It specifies CASSLGQGYGYTF.

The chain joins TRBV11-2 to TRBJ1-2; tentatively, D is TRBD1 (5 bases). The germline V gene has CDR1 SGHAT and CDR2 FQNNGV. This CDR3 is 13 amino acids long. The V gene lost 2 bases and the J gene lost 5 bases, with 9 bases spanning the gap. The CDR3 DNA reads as TGTGCCAGCAGCTTAACTGGGGGTTATGGCTACACCTTC. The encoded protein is CASSLTGGYGYTF.

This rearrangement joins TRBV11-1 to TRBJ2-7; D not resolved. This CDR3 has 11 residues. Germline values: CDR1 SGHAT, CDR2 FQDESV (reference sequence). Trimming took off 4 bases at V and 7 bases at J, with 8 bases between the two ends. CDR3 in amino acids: CASSSQGEQYF. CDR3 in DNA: TGTGCCAGCAGCTCCCAAGGAGAGCAGTACTTC.

DNA of the CDR3: TGTGCCAGCAGCTTTGGGACAGCAGATACGCAGTATTTT. Translated: CASSFGTADTQYF. V is TRBV7-6 and J is TRBJ2-3; 7 bases fit TRBD1. After removal of 3 bases from V and 4 bases from J, the junction contained 1 base not matched to a gene. There are 13 residues in the CDR3. Germline V gene data show CDR1 as SGHVS and CDR2 as FNYEAQ.